The clone carrying this TCR beta chain showed up just a few times. The antigen is unknown. This CDR3 comprises 15 residues. The germline V gene has CDR1 SGHRS and CDR2 YFSETQ. The data were taken from a study of cytomegalovirus exposure and HLA in healthy donors. Study-wide points: Later, TCR association rates were found to vary by HLA locus, highest for DRB1 and lowest for HLA-C. According to an earlier analysis, most TCR beta V segments yielded productive rearrangements about 90% or about 30% of the time. In a later analysis, parvovirus B19, influenza, CMV and Epstein-Barr virus appeared linked to several top co-occurrence clusters. There was a cluster of highly shared sequence variants that was likely a sequencing artifact.

Vbeta (60) and Jbeta (13) primers were used in the PCR. The assay was immunoSEQ multiplex PCR, and TCRdb's table has in-frame clones only and misses some. The table has 95,000 to 150,000 clones, 77% seen once. The V and J genes are TRBV5-1 and TRBJ2-5, with TRBD1 matching over 11 bases. The J call is in doubt because the DNA end fits TRBJ2-7 better. Sequencing used PBMCs. The clonotype was recovered from a human donor in good health. The CDR3 nucleotides are TGCGCCAGCAGCCCCTGGGACAGGGGGACGGACGAGCAGTACTTC. Protein sequence: CASSPWDRGTDEQYF.